The present TCR beta chain was sequenced within a study of patients and donors after allogeneic stem cell transplantation. TCRdb re-derived calls from the RT-PCR reads in MiXCR, one entry per CDR3 protein. The table lists 900,000 to 1,000,000 distinct CDR3 sequences, 15% to 20% of them singletons. This clonotype was seen a few times. The V end lost 2 bases, the J end lost 5 bases, and 18 bases lay between the germline ends. The CDR3 loop spans 16 amino acids. Germline CDR1 and CDR2: MNHEY and SMNVEV (reference sequence). This clonotype was obtained from a human donor who was either an allogeneic HSCT recipient or a stem cell or donor lymphocyte infusion donor (not recorded which). It is not recorded whose cells these are; they may come from a transplant donor. The V and J genes are TRBV27 and TRBJ2-5, with D maybe TRBD1 (5 bases). Sequencing was carried out using blood, either unsorted or a sorted T cell fraction (not recorded which). In DNA, the CDR3 is TGTGCCAGCAGTTTACAGACAGAAGGTTGGCGGGAGACCCAGTACTTC. This codes for CASSLQTEGWRETQYF.